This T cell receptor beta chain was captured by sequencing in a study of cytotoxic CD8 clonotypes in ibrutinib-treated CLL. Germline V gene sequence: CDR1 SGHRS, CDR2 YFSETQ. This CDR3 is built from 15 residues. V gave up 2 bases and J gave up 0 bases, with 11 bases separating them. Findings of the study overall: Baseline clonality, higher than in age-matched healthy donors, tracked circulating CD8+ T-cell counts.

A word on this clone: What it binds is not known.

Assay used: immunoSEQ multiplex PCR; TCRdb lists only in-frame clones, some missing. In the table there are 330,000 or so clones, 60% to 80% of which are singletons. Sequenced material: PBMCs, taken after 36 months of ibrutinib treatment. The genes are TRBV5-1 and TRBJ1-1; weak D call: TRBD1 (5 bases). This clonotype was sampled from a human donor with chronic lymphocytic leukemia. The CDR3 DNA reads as TGCGCCAGCAGCTTAGGACACAGCTTGAACACTGAAGCTTTCTTT. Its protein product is CASSLGHSLNTEAFF.